The entry below describes one TCR beta chain. The antigen this receptor binds is unknown. Per-base quality was not reported, and no clone a single base away is much larger than it. The sample has other DNA sequences that encode this CDR3 too. Inclusive of the bounding cysteine and phenylalanine, the CDR3 is 14 residues long. Just the 42-base CDR3 DNA is kept, in frame starting at base 1. The library came from the immunoSEQ multiplex PCR assay. The multiplex PCR relied on a mix of 60 forward primers for TCR Vbeta segments and 13 reverse primers for TCR Jbeta segments. The CDR3 region of rearranged TCR beta genes was amplified from genomic DNA with a multiplex PCR assay. The Illumina HiSeq System was used to sequence the amplified TCR beta libraries as 87-base-pair reads. For the original study's pipeline: A later analysis tallied 75 million to 85 million unique TCR beta chains across the approximately 670 repertoires, and approximately 12 million of those chains were shared by two or more donors. A nearest-neighbor algorithm error-corrected the raw reads and collapsed the reads into unique sequences, merging closely related sequences to remove PCR and sequencing errors. V, D and J gene segments were assigned by aligning CDR3 sequences to IMGT reference sequences. For a sequence to be retained, a match of at least six nucleotides was required to both a V gene segment and a J gene segment. Rearrangements were called productive when the CDR3 lacked stop codons and stayed in frame with V and J; all others were non-productive. Following IMGT convention, CDR3 was defined as the stretch from the second conserved V-encoded cysteine up to the conserved J-encoded phenylalanine. The earlier analysis of some 540 of the donors excluded any sequence lacking an unambiguous match to a single V gene segment. In an earlier analysis of almost 600 of the donors, a V segment was called functional when productive rearrangements were above 56.7%, and segregating when the standard deviation between donors exceeded 5%. A statistical classification framework was built for diagnosing cytomegalovirus status from the catalog of TCR beta chain sequences. In a later analysis, V and J genes were assigned by comparing TCR nucleotide sequences against IMGT/GENE-DB human TR gene sequences. A later analysis assigned CDR3 sequences and most-parsimonious VDJ recombination scenarios with the TCRdist pipeline. In a later analysis, every TCR beta chain was defined by the combination of its CDR3 amino acid sequence and its V-gene family, and reads without a unique V-gene family were dropped. To address suspected cross-contamination and a sequencing artifact, a later analysis removed a few hundred highly shared, low-generation-probability nucleotide sequences. In a later analysis, a clonal expansion index for each public chain was calculated from normalized within-repertoire ranks of inferred template counts. In a later analysis, generation probabilities were computed with a VDJ recombination model fitted to out-of-frame rearrangements, and the resulting probabilities were checked against IGoR. In a later analysis, TCR-TCR, TCR-HLA and TCR-CMV co-occurrence was scored with hypergeometric tests, and a repertoire-size bias correction was applied to TCR pairs. In a later analysis, false discovery rates were estimated by permuting HLA or CMV assignments 20 times. A later analysis grouped co-occurring TCRs with DBSCAN, adding TCRdist sequence similarity when clustering within HLA-allele-positive subsets. Repertoires with fewer than 30,000 or more than 120,000 public chains were left out of co-occurrence clustering, as were roughly five repertoires with anomalous nucleotide sharing. In TCRdb, the immuneACCESS table is reduced to in-frame sequences with V and J assigned. These tables do not hold every clone; where another copy was compared, an unresolved V gene accounts for under half, and the others remain unexplained. V, J and clone size derive from that table, while D and trimming were established from the DNA sequence. The sample includes about 180,000 clones, with over 70% observed a single time. The ten largest clones capture 1.2% of the sample.

These data originate in a study of cytomegalovirus exposure and HLA in healthy donors (dated 2017 in TCRdb). Study-wide context: An earlier analysis of some 500 of the donors reported roughly 300 Gb of sequence data and around 110 million unique TCR beta sequences from 150 million to 200 million T cells. An early release covering about 600 HLA-typed donors comprised about 310 gigabases of sequencing data and approximately 85 million unique TCR sequences. Among the roughly 410 genotyped donors, more than 70% belonged to the genetic ancestry cluster associated with self-reported Caucasian donors. The aim of the study was to test whether cataloging public T cell receptors could identify signatures of past pathogen exposure. Using immunosequencing, the study profiled T cell repertoires from 500 to 800 subjects and related those repertoires to cytomegalovirus serostatus. A separate validation cohort of about 110 different subjects was used in addition to the roughly 640-subject first cohort. High-throughput TCR immunosequencing, statistical association of individual TCRs with disease status, and machine learning were combined to predict cytomegalovirus infection status. A later analysis re-examined previously published TCR beta repertoires from just over 650 donors and added high-resolution HLA genotyping to investigate patterns of TCR occurrence. Rather than using new phenotypic data, the later analysis identified candidate immune exposures from TCR beta sequences and from how often those sequences occurred across donors. An earlier analysis of 587 of the donors used high-throughput TCR beta sequencing to judge whether each TCR beta V gene segment behaved as functional or pseudogenic. Donor age, sex, ethnicity and CMV serostatus were collected together with the repertoire data. A later genetic analysis took genome-wide SNP genotypes for about 65% of the roughly 670 donors and used that subset as a discovery cohort. All discovery cohort repertoires had been generated using a single sequencing platform. Both class I and class II loci were covered by HLA typing, at four-digit resolution. Typing coverage differed by locus: A, B, C, DRB1 and DQB1 were typed in about 620-640 donors, DQA1 in around 500, DPA1 in 600 to 610, and DPB1 in just under 480. Four to six DR-DQ haplotypes were handled as single units for association and clustering, since linkage in the cohort was strong. Among around 400 genotyped donors of the cohort, an average of around 250,000 unique TCR beta nucleotide sequences was sequenced per donor, of which about 18% were non-productive. The investigation overall reported the following: Most TCR sequences were observed very rarely across donors, whereas some public TCRs were present in many individuals. For the cohort, immune exposure information was limited to CMV serostatus. The cohort was sequenced for TCR beta chains only, and without alpha or paired-chain data the features that could be detected were limited. Linkage disequilibrium might explain the correlated functional status among segregating V segments, but an unknown experimental factor could not be ruled out. Because HLA typing was missing for some donors at each locus, association tests included only the typed subset. According to a later analysis, TCR association rates differed among HLA loci, with DRB1 alleles showing the most associated TCRs and HLA-C alleles showing the fewest. The sequencing pipeline was judged likely to have produced a cluster of highly shared sequence variants as a technical artifact. A further reported finding was that TCR beta sequences accurately predicted the HLA-A and HLA-B alleles for most subjects in the first cohort. In a later genetic analysis, a missense DCLRE1C variant was associated with V-gene and J-gene trimming of TCR beta chains, and the association was replicated in an independent cohort. According to a later analysis, parvovirus B19, influenza, CMV and Epstein-Barr virus appeared linked to several top co-occurrence clusters. Broadly in line with IMGT annotations, most TCR beta V segments showed up in productive rearrangements about 90% or about 30% of the time in an earlier analysis of a few hundred of the donors. A later genetic analysis reported fewer N-insertions in productive TCRs among donors in an Asian-associated ancestry cluster than the approximately 700-donor mean. The authors suggested that the approach could potentially be generalized to other disease states and immunological phenotypes. When HLA alleles, especially DR and DQ, strongly co-occurred, attributing TCR associations to individual alleles was difficult. In a later analysis, most CMV-associated TCR beta chains were found to appear HLA-restricted, with HLA associations seemingly driven largely by CMV exposure. Some IMGT-functional V segments, including TRBV6-2 and TRBV6-3, could not be told apart with the 87-base-pair reads, so those segments were excluded. A later analysis associated about 17,000 TCR beta sequences with specific HLA alleles at a false discovery rate of 0.05. The study listed 164 TCR beta chains as associated with cytomegalovirus. Cytomegalovirus status was reported to be diagnosed by the classifier with high specificity and sensitivity in both the original and validation cohorts. A later analysis found that HLA-associated TCR beta chains were more clonally expanded and had lower generation probabilities than equally common non-associated chains. About 15 rarely observed V segments, including chromosome 9 orphons, were excluded from the earlier analysis of approximately 500 of the donors because counts were too low. The presence/absence analyses assumed that sequencing depth was roughly uniform across donors, and that assumption may not be true. In vitro tests confirmed that three of the cytomegalovirus-associated TCR beta chains recognize cytomegalovirus antigens.

The cohort comprised more than 550 healthy bone marrow donors. At the time of sampling, every cohort member was nominally healthy, though immune exposures that went unrecorded were likely present. The donor tested CMV seronegative and was one of the 352 seronegative cohort members. Each donor provided a peripheral blood sample, and peripheral blood mononuclear cells were used for TCR beta sequencing. The Qiagen DNeasy Blood Extraction Kit was used to extract genomic DNA from the blood cell samples. The rearrangement combines TRBV21-1 with TRBJ1-1. TRBV21-1 is termed a pseudogene. The sample comprised PBMCs. The source of this sequence is a boy aged 2 to 10 in good health and CMV-seronegative. The DNA sequence is as follows: TGTGCCAGCAGTAAGAGTCGGGGTCGGGTATTGGCTTTCTTT. This encodes CASSKSRGRVLAFF.